This T cell receptor (beta chain) was identified during a study of cytomegalovirus exposure and HLA in healthy donors. Overall study findings and caveats: Despite most TCR sequences being rare, some public TCRs occurred in many donors. Later analysis showed TCR association rates varying by HLA locus, highest for DRB1 and lowest for HLA-C.

Of note for this clone: The antigen is not known.

The CDR3 consists of 15 residues. V was shortened by 4 bases and J by 0 bases, with 10 bases between the two germline ends. CDR1 and CDR2 from the germline V gene are MGHRA and YSYEKL. The PCR used 60 Vbeta and 13 Jbeta primers. The protocol was immunoSEQ multiplex PCR, while the TCRdb copy is restricted to in-frame clones and leaves out a portion. The table shows roughly 120,000 clones, with 67% occurring only once. The receptor was isolated from a man aged 18 to 29 in good health and CMV-seropositive. The sequenced sample was PBMCs. The chain has TRBV4-1 and TRBJ2-1, with TRBD1 as a possible D gene (5 bases). The CDR3 nucleotides are TGCGCCAGCAGCCCGCGACAGAGCTCCTACAATGAGCAGTTCTTC. It is translated as CASSPRQSSYNEQFF.